These T cell receptor beta chains were read from a single sample in a study of spatial heterogeneity in lung cancer. TCRdb fed the 5' RACE reads into MiXCR, producing one record per CDR3 protein. Here the sample spans fewer than 20,000 distinct CDR3 sequences, 9% to 10% being singletons. The source material was PBMCs, sampled at follow-up. The source is a male donor with early-stage non-small cell lung cancer. CDR3s include the opening cysteine and the closing phenylalanine or tryptophan. The order of the fields is J gene, V gene, CDR3 length, CDR3 protein.

TRBJ2-4 | TRBV29-1 | 14 | CSVDFLGDKNIQYF
TRBJ2-3 | TRBV2 | 14 | CATSSGTRTDTQYF
TRBJ1-6 | TRBV6-1 | 15 | CASSEARQGPSPLHF
TRBJ2-1 | TRBV13 | 14 | CATRTSGSYNEQFF
TRBJ2-3 | TRBV11-2 | 15 | CASSWGILLGDTQYF
TRBJ1-1 | TRBV6-1 | 13 | CASSEHRDSEAFF
TRBJ2-3 | TRBV9 | 17 | CASSVAPAGPNTDTQYF
TRBJ2-1 | TRBV2 | 14 | CATMGGRKKAEQFF
TRBJ2-7 | TRBV6-5 | 15 | CASSNRRDSGWGQYF
TRBJ2-2 | TRBV5-1 | 16 | CASRDERAAGTGELFF
TRBJ2-7 | TRBV14 | 16 | CASSRRLAGGPLEQYF
TRBJ2-1 | TRBV27 | 14 | CASTPFFQGNEQFF
TRBJ2-5 | TRBV7-9 | 15 | CASSLDGPSWETQYF
TRBJ2-7 | TRBV19 | 13 | CASSTREGYEQYF
TRBJ2-7 | TRBV3-1 | 15 | CASSQAPGLQYEQYF
TRBJ2-7 | TRBV27 | 14 | CASSGLSGRNEQYF
TRBJ2-2 | TRBV12-3/TRBV12-4 | 15 | CASSSPGLNTGELFF
TRBJ2-3 | TRBV7-7 | 15 | CASSLTSGGKDTQYF
TRBJ2-7 | TRBV20-1 | 14 | CSATGDTTKYEQYF
TRBJ1-3 | TRBV19 | 18 | CASSIAGYRYGSGNTIYF
TRBJ2-3 | TRBV28 | 16 | CASSPLREMSGDTQYF
TRBJ2-7 | TRBV6-5 | 13 | CASSYFATYEQYF
TRBJ1-1 | TRBV11-2 | 16 | CASSLRGGSENTEAFF
TRBJ1-5 | TRBV7-2 | 12 | CASSLGKQPQHF
TRBJ2-1 | TRBV7-9 | 13 | CASSFARGDEQFF
TRBJ2-7 | TRBV11-2 | 14 | CASSPTRAAYEQYF
TRBJ2-1 | TRBV5-4 | 15 | CASSPREGLYNEQFF
TRBJ2-3 | TRBV29-1 | 14 | CSVEGGGGRNTQYF
TRBJ2-1 | TRBV28 | 14 | CASTLTGGGNEQFF
TRBJ2-7 | TRBV6-6 | 20 | CASSTDLRRQTIKSLYEQYF
TRBJ2-1 | TRBV7-9 | 19 | CASSFTRITGTSGDNEQFF
TRBJ2-2 | TRBV6-4 | 16 | CASSDSAGGPTGELFF
TRBJ1-6 | TRBV7-8 | 19 | CASSSYRDRGSSYNSPLHF
TRBJ2-3 | TRBV30 | 14 | CAWKDRRWADTQYF
TRBJ2-7 | TRBV6-6 | 15 | CASTRAGEPTYEQYF
TRBJ1-5 | TRBV12-3/TRBV12-4 | 13 | CASSLAEGQPQHF
TRBJ2-5 | TRBV7-7 | 15 | CASSLALSGQETQYF
TRBJ2-1 | TRBV20-1 | 16 | CSARDPSTSSYNEQFF
TRBJ1-2 | TRBV5-4 | 14 | CASSFTGNRRGYTF
TRBJ2-7 | TRBV2 | 12 | CASSDGGYEQYF
TRBJ1-5 | TRBV7-2 | 16 | CASSLESGRAGQPQHF
TRBJ1-2 | TRBV24-1 | 13 | CATSDTLSNGYTF
TRBJ2-3 | TRBV7-9 | 17 | CAGGLLGRLRTTDTQYF
TRBJ2-7 | TRBV5-1 | 14 | CASTLSRGPYEQYF
TRBJ2-7 | TRBV12-3/TRBV12-4 | 15 | CASSPRGLAGYEQYF
TRBJ1-2 | TRBV29-1 | 11 | CSVGVNYGYTF
TRBJ1-1 | TRBV6-5 | 15 | CASSYSSQGNTEAFF
TRBJ2-7 | TRBV11-2 | 14 | CASSALQGSYEQYF
TRBJ2-2 | TRBV5-1 | 15 | CASSLGTGVTGELFF